Each of the 9 T cell receptor beta chains below was sequenced from the same sample in a study of post-analysis software for immune sequencing data. Study findings and constraints: In patients, TRBV5-6, TRBV5-1 and TRBV20-1 belonged to 4 or 5 TRBV segments found more frequently than in controls.

Incorporated into the TCR beta cDNA libraries were unique molecular identifiers, which served to reduce PCR and sequencing biases. TCRdb passed the PCR reads through MiXCR, listing each CDR3 protein once. This table holds roughly 200,000 distinct CDR3 sequences, around 29% found once. What these receptors recognize is not known. Sequenced input: blood. The source of these receptors is a girl younger than 18 with multiple sclerosis.

Points on this clonotype: This may arise from a read error, as a much more abundant clone is one base away. The genes are TRBV5-1 and TRBJ2-1, with D perhaps TRBD2 (5 bases). Germline assignment: CDR1 SGHRS and CDR2 YFSETQ. The CDR3 extends over 15 amino acids. The CDR3 reads CASGLIAFAYNEQFF. The CDR3 DNA follows: TGCGCCAGCGGCTTGATAGCGTTTGCCTACAATGAGCAGTTCTTC. Filled out from reference TRBV5-1 and TRBJ2-1, the complete variable domain reads KAGVTQTPRYLIKTRGQQVTLSCSPISGHRSVSWYQQTPGQGLQFLFEYFSETQRNKGNFPGRFSGRQFSNSRSEMNVSTLELGDSALYLCASGLIAFAYNEQFFGPGTRLTVL.

This clonotype has ten or more counts. This sequence joins TRBV12-3 or TRBV12-4 and TRBJ2-1; TRBD2 agrees at 9 bases. After removal of 5 bases from V and 6 bases from J, the junction contained 5 bases not matched to a gene. The CDR3 runs 14 residues. The CDR3 DNA sequence: TGTGCCAGCAGTCTTCTAGCGGGGCTCAATGAGCAGTTCTTC. It encodes CASSLLAGLNEQFF.

This clonotype was seen repeatedly, ten times or more. The rearrangement links TRBV7-9 to TRBJ2-1; 11 nucleotides agree with TRBD2. V shed 5 bases, J shed 4 bases, and the junction held 7 bases outside the gene matches. Germline V gene data show CDR1 as SEHNR and CDR2 as FQNEAQ (reference sequence). CDR3 length: 16 residues. DNA for the CDR3: TGTGCCAGCAGCCCTACTACTAGCGGGGGATACAATGAGCAGTTCTTC. Its protein product is CASSPTTSGGYNEQFF.

This clonotype was detected many times. This rearrangement joins TRBV4-2 to TRBJ1-5; 9 bases align to TRBD1. CDR1 is LGHNA, CDR2 YNFKEQ, per germline. The CDR3 totals 14 residues. J gave up 5 bases and V 3 bases, and 2 bases lay outside the gene matches. The CDR3 reads CASSQGQGDQPQHF. Here the CDR3 DNA reads TGTGCCAGCAGCCAGGGACAGGGCGATCAGCCCCAGCATTTT.

This clonotype was counted a few times. CDR3 amino acids: CASSPTGLVYEQYF. The DNA of the CDR3 is TGTGCCAGCAGTCCCACGGGACTAGTCTACGAGCAGTACTTC. The chain links TRBV28 to TRBJ2-7, with 8 bases aligning to TRBD2. J lost 3 bases, V lost 5 bases, and 6 bases had no gene match. CDR1 is MDHEN and CDR2 is SYDVKM in the germline V gene. The CDR3 is made up of 14 amino acids.

The chain couples TRBV5-1 to TRBJ1-2; 7 bases agree with TRBD1. V gave up 4 bases and J gave up 0 bases; unmatched junction bases: 0. Per the germline V gene, CDR1 is SGHRS and CDR2 is YFSETQ. The CDR3 has 13 residues. CDR3 sequence reads: CASSGTANYGYTF. The DNA of the CDR3 is TGCGCCAGCAGCGGGACAGCTAACTATGGCTACACCTTC. Looking up the rest from reference TRBV5-1 and TRBJ1-2 gives the full variable domain: KAGVTQTPRYLIKTRGQQVTLSCSPISGHRSVSWYQQTPGQGLQFLFEYFSETQRNKGNFPGRFSGRQFSNSRSEMNVSTLELGDSALYLCASSGTANYGYTFGSGTRLTVV.

In its sample, this clonotype was seen a few times. The rearrangement links TRBV5-5 to TRBJ1-2, with 7 bases fitting TRBD1. This CDR3 has 13 amino acids. The trim removed 2 bases at V and 4 bases at J, leaving 2 bases unmatched. Germline V gene sequence: CDR1 SGHKS, CDR2 YYEKEE (reference sequence). CDR3 nucleotides: TGTGCCAGCAGCTTCCGGGACAGCTATGGCTACACCTTC. This gives the protein CASSFRDSYGYTF.

Many counts were recorded for this clonotype. The chain combines TRBV12-5 with TRBJ2-1; no definite D call. From germline, CDR1 is LGHNT and CDR2 FRNRAP. V shed 3 bases and J shed 3 bases, with 9 bases lying between them. The CDR3 is made up of 14 amino acids. CDR3 protein: CASGLGGSYNEQFF. The CDR3 nucleotides read TGTGCTAGTGGTTTAGGCGGCAGCTACAATGAGCAGTTCTTC.

This clonotype appeared a single time. The rearrangement joins TRBV14 to TRBJ2-5; D is tentatively TRBD1 or TRBD2 (6 bases each). The CDR3 covers 18 residues. Germline V gene lookup returns CDR1 SGHDN and CDR2 FVKESK. V lost 0 bases and J 11 bases, leaving 28 bases between the germline ends. CDR3 coding DNA: TGTGCCAGCAGCCAAGATCGAGGAGGGGGATCCCTCTTGCATGAGCAGTACTTC. Protein sequence: CASSQDRGGGSLLHEQYF. Together with reference TRBV14 and TRBJ2-5, the CDR3 gives the full variable domain: EAGVTQFPSHSVIEKGQTVTLRCDPISGHDNLYWYRRVMGKEIKFLLHFVKESKQDESGMPNNRFLAERTGGTYSTLKVQPAELEDSGVYFCASSQDRGGGSLLHEQYFGPGTRLLVL.